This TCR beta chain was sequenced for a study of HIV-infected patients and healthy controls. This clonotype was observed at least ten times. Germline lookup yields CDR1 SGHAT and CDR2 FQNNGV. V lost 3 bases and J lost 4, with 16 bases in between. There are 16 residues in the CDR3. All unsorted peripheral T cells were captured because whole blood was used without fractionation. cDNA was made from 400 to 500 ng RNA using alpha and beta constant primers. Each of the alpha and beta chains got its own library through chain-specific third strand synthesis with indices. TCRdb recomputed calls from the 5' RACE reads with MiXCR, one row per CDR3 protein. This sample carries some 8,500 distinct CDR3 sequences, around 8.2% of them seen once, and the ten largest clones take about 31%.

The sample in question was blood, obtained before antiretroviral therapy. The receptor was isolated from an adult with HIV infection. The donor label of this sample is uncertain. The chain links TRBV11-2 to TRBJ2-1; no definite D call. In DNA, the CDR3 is TGTGCCAGCAGCTTGCTTGGGTTTGCGGAGTACAATGAGCAGTTCTTC. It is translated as CASSLLGFAEYNEQFF.